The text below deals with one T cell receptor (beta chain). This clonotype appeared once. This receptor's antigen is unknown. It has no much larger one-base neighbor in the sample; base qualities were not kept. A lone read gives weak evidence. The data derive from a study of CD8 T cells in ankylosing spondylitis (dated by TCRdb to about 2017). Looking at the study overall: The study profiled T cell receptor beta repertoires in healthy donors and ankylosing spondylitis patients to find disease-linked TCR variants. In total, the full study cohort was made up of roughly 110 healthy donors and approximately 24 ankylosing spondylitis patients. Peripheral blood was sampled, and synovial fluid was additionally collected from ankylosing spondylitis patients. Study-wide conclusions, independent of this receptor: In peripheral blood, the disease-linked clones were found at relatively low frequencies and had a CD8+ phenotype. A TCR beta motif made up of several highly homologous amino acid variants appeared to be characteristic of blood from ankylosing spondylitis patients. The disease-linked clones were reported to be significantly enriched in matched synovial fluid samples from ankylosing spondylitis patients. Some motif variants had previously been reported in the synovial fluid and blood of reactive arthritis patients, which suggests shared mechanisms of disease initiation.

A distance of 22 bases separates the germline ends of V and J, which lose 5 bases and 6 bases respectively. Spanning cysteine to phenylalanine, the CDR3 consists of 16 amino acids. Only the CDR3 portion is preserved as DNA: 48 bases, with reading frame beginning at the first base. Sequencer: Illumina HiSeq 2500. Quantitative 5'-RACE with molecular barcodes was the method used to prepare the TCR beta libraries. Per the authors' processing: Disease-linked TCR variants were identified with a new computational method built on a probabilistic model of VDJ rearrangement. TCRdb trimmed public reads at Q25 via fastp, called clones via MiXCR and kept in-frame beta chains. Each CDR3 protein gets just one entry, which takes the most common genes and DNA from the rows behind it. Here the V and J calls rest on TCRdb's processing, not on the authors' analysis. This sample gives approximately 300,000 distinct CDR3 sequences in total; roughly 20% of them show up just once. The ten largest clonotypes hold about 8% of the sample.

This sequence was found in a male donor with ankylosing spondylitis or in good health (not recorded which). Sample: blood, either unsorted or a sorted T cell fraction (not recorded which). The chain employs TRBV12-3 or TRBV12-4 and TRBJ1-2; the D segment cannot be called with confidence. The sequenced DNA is TGTGCCAGCAGTCCTTCCTGGCCCCCAGCTGGGAATGGCTACACCTTC. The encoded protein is CASSPSWPPAGNGYTF.